This entry lists 24 T cell receptor beta chains sequenced from one sample in a study of molecular identifiers for immune sequencing clone quantification (dated by TCRdb to 2016 to 2019). Preparation of the library involved PCR. The reads were generated on an Illumina HiSeq 4000. Starting from the raw public reads, TCRdb applied fastp trimming at Q25, assembled clones with MiXCR and retained in-frame beta chains. Merged by CDR3 protein, the rows form single entries marked with the most common genes and DNA. The sample data list roughly 65,000 distinct CDR3 sequences, and less than 20% of these were observed just once. The ten largest clones take up 1.5% of the sample. The specimen sequenced was naive CD8+ T cells from blood, with Jurkat cell RNA spiked in. What this sample's cell subset or site label stands for: FACS-sorted CD8+CD4-CCR7+CD45RA+ naive T cells. These TCRs come from a human donor in good health. Some libraries in this study had Jurkat cell RNA spiked in.

This clonotype was seen many times. The chain is built from TRBV27 and TRBJ2-7; D possibly uses TRBD1 or TRBD2 (6 bases each). V was trimmed by 5 bases and J by 5 bases, leaving 25 bases between them. CDR1 and CDR2 (germline): MNHEY, SMNVEV (reference sequence). The CDR3 runs to 17 residues. CDR3 residues: CASSPAFRGARGDEQYF. CDR3 in DNA: TGTGCCAGCAGTCCCGCGTTTAGGGGGGCAAGAGGGGACGAGCAGTACTTC.

The table lists this clonotype with many counts. The V and J genes are TRBV5-1 and TRBJ1-6, with D unclear. This CDR3 is built from 16 residues. Trimming removed 3 bases at V and 0 bases at J, with 10 bases between. Germline CDR1 SGHRS, CDR2 YFSETQ. The CDR3 DNA follows: TGCGCCAGCAGCTCCAGCCTGAGCTCCTATAATTCACCCCTCCACTTT. Its protein product is CASSSSLSSYNSPLHF.

This clonotype was detected a few times. The V call is TRBV19, the J call TRBJ1-2; D uncertain. Looked up from germline, CDR1 is LNHDA and CDR2 is SQIVND (reference sequence). Trimming shortened V by 9 bases and J by 0 bases, and 14 bases separated the two germline ends. This CDR3 has 14 residues. In DNA form, the CDR3 reads TGTGCCAGCAGGCCTCATGGGGCTAACTATGGCTACACCTTC. Its translation is CASRPHGANYGYTF.

The DNA of the CDR3 is TGCGCCAGTCGCGACACCTACGAGCAGTACTTC. Protein product: CASRDTYEQYF. This chain joins TRBV10-2 and TRBJ2-7; D gene uncertain. Trimming took off 9 bases at V and 2 bases at J, with 8 bases between the two ends. This CDR3 contains 11 residues. The germline CDR1 and CDR2 sequences are WSHSY and SAAADI.

The sample holds many counts of this clonotype. CDR3 sequence (DNA): TGTGCCAGCAGTGCGCCCCACAGTGCTGAAGCTTTCTTT. Encoded protein: CASSAPHSAEAFF. This rearrangement joins TRBV28 to TRBJ1-1, with D unclear. The CDR3 totals 13 residues. Germline V CDR1 and CDR2: MDHEN, SYDVKM. The germline V and J ends were trimmed by 5 bases and 6 bases, with 13 bases remaining between them. The full variable domain, its missing parts supplied by reference TRBV28 and TRBJ1-1, is DVKVTQSSRYLVKRTGEKVFLECVQDMDHENMFWYRQDPGLGLRLIYFSYDVKMKEKGDIPEGYSVSREKKERFSLILESASTNQTSMYLCASSAPHSAEAFFGQGTRLTVV.

Concerning this clonotype: With a much larger clone just one base away, this may be a read error. The CDR3 DNA follows: TGTGCCAGCACCCAACTCAAGACAGGGACGGACGCTGAAGCTTTCTTT. Protein product: CASTQLKTGTDAEAFF. The chain recombines TRBV28 with TRBJ1-1; TRBD1 matches at 7 bases. J lost 6 bases, V lost 7 bases, and 17 bases had no gene match. The CDR3 runs to 16 residues. Per the germline V gene, CDR1 is MDHEN and CDR2 is SYDVKM.

This clonotype has a handful of counts. The chain links TRBV11-2 to TRBJ2-7; TRBD2 agrees at 8 bases. This CDR3 comprises 16 residues. In germline, CDR1 is SGHAT, CDR2 FQNNGV. V gave up 4 bases and J gave up 6 bases; unmatched junction bases: 14. CDR3 region: CASSSSGRTSNGEQYF. CDR3 nucleotide sequence: TGTGCCAGCAGCTCCTCCGGGCGGACTAGCAACGGCGAGCAGTACTTC. The full variable domain, rest sourced from reference TRBV11-2 and TRBJ2-7, is EAGVAQSPRYKIIEKRQSVAFWCNPISGHATLYWYQQILGQGPKLLIQFQNNGVVDDSQLPKDRFSAERLKGVDSTLKIQPAKLEDSAVYLCASSSSGRTSNGEQYFGPGTRLTVT.

With respect to this clonotype: Lacking the conserved final phenylalanine or tryptophan, this CDR3 likely reflects a read error. The J gene is TRBJ2-3, the V gene TRBV5-6, with TRBD1 matching over 8 bases. Germline V lookup: CDR1 SGHDT, CDR2 YYEEEE. The CDR3 totals 15 residues. CDR3 DNA sequence: TGTGCCAGGAGCTTGGGGGACAGGTTCACAGATACGCAGTATTCT. This sequence encodes CARSLGDRFTDTQYS.

This clonotype was seen only a few times. A much larger clone lies one base from this, so it may be a read error. V gene TRBV4-3 combines with J gene TRBJ2-7; D is tentatively TRBD1 or TRBD2 (5 bases each). CDR3 size: 17 residues. The germline V gene encodes CDR1 LGHNA and CDR2 YSLEER. CDR3 nucleotides: TGCGCCAGCAGCCAATACCTCCGGGACGAGAGCTCCTACGAGCATTACTTC. Translation gives CASSQYLRDESSYEHYF.

This clonotype was recorded at least ten times. In DNA, the CDR3 is TGTGCCTGGAGTGTGGACAATGAGCAGTTCTTC. Protein sequence: CAWSVDNEQFF. This rearrangement joins TRBV30 to TRBJ2-1, with D unresolved. The V gene's germline CDR1 is GTSNPN and CDR2 SVGIG (reference sequence). With 0 bases removed from V and 5 bases from J, the gap between germline ends came to 2 bases. CDR3 length equals 11 residues.

This clonotype was counted only a few times. The chain links TRBV11-3 to TRBJ1-5; TRBD1 matches 10 bases. This CDR3 has 15 residues. Germline trimming cut 10 bases from V and 2 bases from J; bases unmatched to any gene: 8. Germline lookup yields CDR1 SGHNT and CDR2 YENEEA. The CDR3 DNA follows: TGTGCCAATGACAGGGGGCGGTTTCGCAATCAGCCCCAGCATTTT. Its protein is CANDRGRFRNQPQHF.

This clonotype was detected only a few times. The chain combines TRBV28 with TRBJ2-5; D unclear. V lost 1 base and J lost 3, with 9 bases in between. Per the germline V gene, CDR1 is MDHEN and CDR2 is SYDVKM. The CDR3 is 14 residues long. This chain's CDR3 is CASSLFVSEETQYF. The CDR3 DNA sequence: TGTGCCAGCAGTTTATTCGTTTCAGAAGAGACCCAGTACTTC.

This clonotype was detected ten times or more. This chain links TRBV5-1 with TRBJ1-5, with D unclear. This CDR3 has 17 amino acids. The germline V and J ends were trimmed by 0 bases and 1 base, with 14 bases remaining between them. CDR1 is SGHRS, CDR2 YFSETQ, per germline. The CDR3 protein is CASSLGLLGSSNQPQHF. As DNA, the CDR3 is TGCGCCAGCAGCTTGGGTCTTCTTGGGAGCAGCAATCAGCCCCAGCATTTT.

In its sample, this clonotype was seen many times. The CDR3 here is CASSFDRGSEAFF. For the CDR3, the DNA is TGTGCCAGCAGTTTCGACAGGGGATCTGAAGCTTTCTTT. This sequence joins TRBV6-5 and TRBJ1-1, with 8 positions matching TRBD1. The CDR3 spans 13 residues. Germline loops: CDR1 MNHEY, CDR2 SVGAGI. Losses at the gene ends were 4 bases for V and 6 bases for J; bases not matched to a gene: 4.

Of note for this clonotype: Given a much more abundant clone one base away, this may be a read error. The chain has TRBV29-1 and TRBJ2-2; D unresolved. Per germline, CDR1 SQVTM and CDR2 ANQGSEA. This CDR3 is 11 amino acids long. Trimming took off 6 bases at V and 5 bases at J, with 7 bases between the two ends. This CDR3 is CSVGLTGELFF. The CDR3 DNA sequence: TGCAGCGTCGGCCTTACCGGGGAGCTGTTTTTT.

This clonotype occurred many times. V gene TRBV5-6 combines with J gene TRBJ1-5; no clear D gene. This CDR3 has 15 residues. V was cut by 4 bases and J by 3 bases, with 14 bases left in between. Germline V gives CDR1 SGHDT, CDR2 YYEEEE. The CDR3: CASSLGGRVNQPQHF. The CDR3 region has the DNA TGTGCCAGCAGCCTGGGCGGACGGGTCAATCAGCCCCAGCATTTT.

The chain employs TRBV9 and TRBJ2-1; no reliable D call. Looked up from germline, CDR1 is SGDLS and CDR2 is YYNGEE. The CDR3 runs to 16 residues. Trimming removed 0 bases from V and 9 bases from J, with 19 bases in between. CDR3 DNA: TGTGCCAGCAGCGTAGGTATGGGCGGAAATGGTCCTGAGCAGTTCTTC. It codes for CASSVGMGGNGPEQFF.

This clonotype was seen repeatedly, ten times or more. The chain has TRBV29-1 and TRBJ2-3; D could derive from TRBD1 or TRBD2 (5 bases each). CDR3 length: 16 residues. With 7 bases removed from V and 4 bases from J, the gap between germline ends came to 24 bases. The V gene's germline CDR1 is SQVTM and CDR2 ANQGSEA. The CDR3 region has the DNA TGCAGCGCCGAGGGGTTCGAGGACTTGAGAGCAGATACGCAGTATTTT. Protein product: CSAEGFEDLRADTQYF.

The chain carries TRBV10-2 and TRBJ1-1; D gene uncertain. The V end was cut by 8 bases, the J end by 4 bases, with 11 bases between. Germline-derived CDR1 and CDR2 are WSHSY and SAAADI. The CDR3 has 12 residues. The CDR3 spells CASGRDFTEAFF. The CDR3 DNA reads TGCGCCAGCGGGCGAGATTTCACTGAAGCTTTCTTT.

This clonotype occurred many times. This chain joins TRBV4-2 and TRBJ2-1, with D unresolved. CDR3 length equals 12 residues. The ends were cut back, 0 bases at V and 8 bases at J, with 5 bases in the middle. Germline V gives CDR1 LGHNA, CDR2 YNFKEQ. The CDR3 DNA is TGTGCCAGCAGCCAAGATGGGTATGAGCAGTTCTTC. This encodes CASSQDGYEQFF.

This clonotype appeared a few times. A much larger clone lies a single base off, so this may be a read error. This chain connects TRBV7-9 to TRBJ2-1; TRBD2 matches 9 bases. This CDR3 is built from 16 residues. CDR1 SEHNR and CDR2 FQNEAQ come from the germline V gene (reference sequence). With 5 bases clipped from V and 8 bases from J, the junction kept 13 bases outside the gene matches. CDR3 DNA sequence: TGTGCCAGCAGCCCGTTGGGACTAGCTTTTTCCGATGAGCAGTTCTTC. Translation gives CASSPLGLAFSDEQFF.

This clonotype appeared many times. CDR3 sequence: CASKLGLEIFGITDTQYF. Here the CDR3 DNA reads TGTGCCAGCAAGCTTGGACTAGAAATATTCGGTATAACAGATACGCAGTATTTT. The chain links TRBV6-1 to TRBJ2-3; 7 nucleotides align to TRBD2. With 7 bases clipped from V and 3 bases from J, the junction kept 19 bases outside the gene matches. Germline assignment: CDR1 MNHNS and CDR2 SASEGT. The CDR3 extends over 18 amino acids.

This clonotype was recorded a few times. This chain connects TRBV7-2 to TRBJ1-2; a possible D gene is TRBD1 (5 bases). Trimming cost V 5 bases and J 5 bases, with 21 bases left between them. The CDR3 is 16 residues long. Per germline, CDR1 SGHTA and CDR2 FQGNSA. For the CDR3, the DNA is TGTGCCAGCAGCGTACCGGCGTGGGGCTTAGGGTATGGCTACACCTTC. Protein: CASSVPAWGLGYGYTF. Full variable domain (rest looked up from reference TRBV7-2 and TRBJ1-2): GAGVSQSPSNKVTEKGKDVELRCDPISGHTALYWYRQSLGQGLEFLIYFQGNSAPDKSGLPSDRFSAERTGGSVSTLTIQRTQQEDSAVYLCASSVPAWGLGYGYTFGSGTRLTVV.

The genes are TRBV12-3 or TRBV12-4 and TRBJ2-5, with D possibly matching TRBD1 (6 bases). The CDR3 is made up of 16 amino acids. V was pared by 5 bases and J by 2 bases, with 18 bases between. CDR3 coding DNA: TGTGCCAGCAGTACCTTACAGGGAGCGCATCAAGAGACCCAGTACTTC. It codes for CASSTLQGAHQETQYF.